Each of the 7 T cell receptor beta chains below was sequenced from the same sample in a study of CD8 T cells in Susac syndrome. The RNA input was about 0.5 to 1 ug, and it was reverse transcribed with random hexamers. TCRdb itself ran the immunoSEQ multiplex PCR reads through MiXCR, one entry per CDR3 protein. The sample includes hundreds of thousands of distinct CDR3 sequences, 90% to 95% of them seen just once. Sequencing used CD4+ T cells from PBMCs. These receptors all come from a human donor with multiple sclerosis.

The rearrangement joins TRBV15 to TRBJ2-2; 10 nucleotides match TRBD2. CDR1 and CDR2 (germline): LNHNV, YYDKDF (reference sequence). This CDR3 contains 18 residues. The V gene end was trimmed by 1 base and the J gene end by 1 base; junction bases not matched to a gene: 6. For the CDR3, the DNA is TGTGCCACCAGCAGAGGAGCGGGAGGGCCGCGGAACACCGGGGAGCTGTTTTTT. It encodes CATSRGAGGPRNTGELFF.

CDR3 nucleotide sequence: TGTGCCAGCAGCTCAATAGGACAGGGCCAAGAGACCCAGTACTTC. This codes for CASSSIGQGQETQYF. This sequence joins TRBV5-6 and TRBJ2-5; 8 nucleotides agree with TRBD1. The CDR3 is 15 amino acids. The germline V gene has CDR1 SGHDT and CDR2 YYEEEE. The trim removed 3 bases at V and 1 base at J, leaving 5 bases unmatched.

With regard to this clonotype: Germline is not matched at one junction end, which may reflect a read error. CDR3 in amino acids: CASNQRGGSSGSPLHF. CDR3 bases: TGTGCCAGCAACCAACGGGGGGGCTCTTCTGGTTCACCCCTCCACTTT. The chain is built from TRBV3-1 and TRBJ1-6; perhaps TRBD1 as D (6 bases). From germline, CDR1 is LGHDT and CDR2 YNNKEL (reference sequence). This CDR3 comprises 16 residues.

The chain links TRBV12-5 to TRBJ2-3; D gene uncertain. CDR3 length: 15 residues. Trimming left V 1 base short and J 0 bases short, with 8 bases between. Germline-derived CDR1 and CDR2 are LGHNT and FRNRAP. CDR3 DNA sequence: TGTGCTAGTGGTTTGGGGACCGGCAGCACAGATACGCAGTATTTT. Translating gives CASGLGTGSTDTQYF.

The V call is TRBV12-3 or TRBV12-4, the J call TRBJ1-5, with a possible D match to TRBD1 (5 bases). The CDR3 consists of 13 residues. Trimming cost V 6 bases and J 4 bases, with 10 bases left between them. CDR3 region: CASSPTENQPQHF. CDR3 DNA: TGTGCCAGCAGCCCGACAGAAAATCAGCCCCAGCATTTT.

The chain uses TRBV18 and TRBJ1-2; D might be TRBD1 (5 bases). The CDR3 sequence is 15 residues long. The V gene's germline CDR1 is KGHSH and CDR2 LQKENI. The V end lost 3 bases, the J end lost 3 bases, and 14 bases lay between the germline ends. The CDR3 reads CASSPLGVVDYGYTF. The CDR3 DNA reads TGTGCCAGCTCACCTCTGGGGGTCGTCGACTATGGCTACACCTTC.

This clonotype was picked up one time. The rearrangement links TRBV27 to TRBJ2-4, with D possibly TRBD2 on 5 matching bases. CDR1 and CDR2 (germline): MNHEY, SMNVEV (reference sequence). The CDR3 is 15 amino acids. Between the trimmed V and J ends, which lost 6 bases and 3 bases, there was a span of 15 bases. DNA for the CDR3: TGTGCCAGCAGCCAGAACCCCGGGAACAAAAACATTCAGTACTTC. This sequence encodes CASSQNPGNKNIQYF.